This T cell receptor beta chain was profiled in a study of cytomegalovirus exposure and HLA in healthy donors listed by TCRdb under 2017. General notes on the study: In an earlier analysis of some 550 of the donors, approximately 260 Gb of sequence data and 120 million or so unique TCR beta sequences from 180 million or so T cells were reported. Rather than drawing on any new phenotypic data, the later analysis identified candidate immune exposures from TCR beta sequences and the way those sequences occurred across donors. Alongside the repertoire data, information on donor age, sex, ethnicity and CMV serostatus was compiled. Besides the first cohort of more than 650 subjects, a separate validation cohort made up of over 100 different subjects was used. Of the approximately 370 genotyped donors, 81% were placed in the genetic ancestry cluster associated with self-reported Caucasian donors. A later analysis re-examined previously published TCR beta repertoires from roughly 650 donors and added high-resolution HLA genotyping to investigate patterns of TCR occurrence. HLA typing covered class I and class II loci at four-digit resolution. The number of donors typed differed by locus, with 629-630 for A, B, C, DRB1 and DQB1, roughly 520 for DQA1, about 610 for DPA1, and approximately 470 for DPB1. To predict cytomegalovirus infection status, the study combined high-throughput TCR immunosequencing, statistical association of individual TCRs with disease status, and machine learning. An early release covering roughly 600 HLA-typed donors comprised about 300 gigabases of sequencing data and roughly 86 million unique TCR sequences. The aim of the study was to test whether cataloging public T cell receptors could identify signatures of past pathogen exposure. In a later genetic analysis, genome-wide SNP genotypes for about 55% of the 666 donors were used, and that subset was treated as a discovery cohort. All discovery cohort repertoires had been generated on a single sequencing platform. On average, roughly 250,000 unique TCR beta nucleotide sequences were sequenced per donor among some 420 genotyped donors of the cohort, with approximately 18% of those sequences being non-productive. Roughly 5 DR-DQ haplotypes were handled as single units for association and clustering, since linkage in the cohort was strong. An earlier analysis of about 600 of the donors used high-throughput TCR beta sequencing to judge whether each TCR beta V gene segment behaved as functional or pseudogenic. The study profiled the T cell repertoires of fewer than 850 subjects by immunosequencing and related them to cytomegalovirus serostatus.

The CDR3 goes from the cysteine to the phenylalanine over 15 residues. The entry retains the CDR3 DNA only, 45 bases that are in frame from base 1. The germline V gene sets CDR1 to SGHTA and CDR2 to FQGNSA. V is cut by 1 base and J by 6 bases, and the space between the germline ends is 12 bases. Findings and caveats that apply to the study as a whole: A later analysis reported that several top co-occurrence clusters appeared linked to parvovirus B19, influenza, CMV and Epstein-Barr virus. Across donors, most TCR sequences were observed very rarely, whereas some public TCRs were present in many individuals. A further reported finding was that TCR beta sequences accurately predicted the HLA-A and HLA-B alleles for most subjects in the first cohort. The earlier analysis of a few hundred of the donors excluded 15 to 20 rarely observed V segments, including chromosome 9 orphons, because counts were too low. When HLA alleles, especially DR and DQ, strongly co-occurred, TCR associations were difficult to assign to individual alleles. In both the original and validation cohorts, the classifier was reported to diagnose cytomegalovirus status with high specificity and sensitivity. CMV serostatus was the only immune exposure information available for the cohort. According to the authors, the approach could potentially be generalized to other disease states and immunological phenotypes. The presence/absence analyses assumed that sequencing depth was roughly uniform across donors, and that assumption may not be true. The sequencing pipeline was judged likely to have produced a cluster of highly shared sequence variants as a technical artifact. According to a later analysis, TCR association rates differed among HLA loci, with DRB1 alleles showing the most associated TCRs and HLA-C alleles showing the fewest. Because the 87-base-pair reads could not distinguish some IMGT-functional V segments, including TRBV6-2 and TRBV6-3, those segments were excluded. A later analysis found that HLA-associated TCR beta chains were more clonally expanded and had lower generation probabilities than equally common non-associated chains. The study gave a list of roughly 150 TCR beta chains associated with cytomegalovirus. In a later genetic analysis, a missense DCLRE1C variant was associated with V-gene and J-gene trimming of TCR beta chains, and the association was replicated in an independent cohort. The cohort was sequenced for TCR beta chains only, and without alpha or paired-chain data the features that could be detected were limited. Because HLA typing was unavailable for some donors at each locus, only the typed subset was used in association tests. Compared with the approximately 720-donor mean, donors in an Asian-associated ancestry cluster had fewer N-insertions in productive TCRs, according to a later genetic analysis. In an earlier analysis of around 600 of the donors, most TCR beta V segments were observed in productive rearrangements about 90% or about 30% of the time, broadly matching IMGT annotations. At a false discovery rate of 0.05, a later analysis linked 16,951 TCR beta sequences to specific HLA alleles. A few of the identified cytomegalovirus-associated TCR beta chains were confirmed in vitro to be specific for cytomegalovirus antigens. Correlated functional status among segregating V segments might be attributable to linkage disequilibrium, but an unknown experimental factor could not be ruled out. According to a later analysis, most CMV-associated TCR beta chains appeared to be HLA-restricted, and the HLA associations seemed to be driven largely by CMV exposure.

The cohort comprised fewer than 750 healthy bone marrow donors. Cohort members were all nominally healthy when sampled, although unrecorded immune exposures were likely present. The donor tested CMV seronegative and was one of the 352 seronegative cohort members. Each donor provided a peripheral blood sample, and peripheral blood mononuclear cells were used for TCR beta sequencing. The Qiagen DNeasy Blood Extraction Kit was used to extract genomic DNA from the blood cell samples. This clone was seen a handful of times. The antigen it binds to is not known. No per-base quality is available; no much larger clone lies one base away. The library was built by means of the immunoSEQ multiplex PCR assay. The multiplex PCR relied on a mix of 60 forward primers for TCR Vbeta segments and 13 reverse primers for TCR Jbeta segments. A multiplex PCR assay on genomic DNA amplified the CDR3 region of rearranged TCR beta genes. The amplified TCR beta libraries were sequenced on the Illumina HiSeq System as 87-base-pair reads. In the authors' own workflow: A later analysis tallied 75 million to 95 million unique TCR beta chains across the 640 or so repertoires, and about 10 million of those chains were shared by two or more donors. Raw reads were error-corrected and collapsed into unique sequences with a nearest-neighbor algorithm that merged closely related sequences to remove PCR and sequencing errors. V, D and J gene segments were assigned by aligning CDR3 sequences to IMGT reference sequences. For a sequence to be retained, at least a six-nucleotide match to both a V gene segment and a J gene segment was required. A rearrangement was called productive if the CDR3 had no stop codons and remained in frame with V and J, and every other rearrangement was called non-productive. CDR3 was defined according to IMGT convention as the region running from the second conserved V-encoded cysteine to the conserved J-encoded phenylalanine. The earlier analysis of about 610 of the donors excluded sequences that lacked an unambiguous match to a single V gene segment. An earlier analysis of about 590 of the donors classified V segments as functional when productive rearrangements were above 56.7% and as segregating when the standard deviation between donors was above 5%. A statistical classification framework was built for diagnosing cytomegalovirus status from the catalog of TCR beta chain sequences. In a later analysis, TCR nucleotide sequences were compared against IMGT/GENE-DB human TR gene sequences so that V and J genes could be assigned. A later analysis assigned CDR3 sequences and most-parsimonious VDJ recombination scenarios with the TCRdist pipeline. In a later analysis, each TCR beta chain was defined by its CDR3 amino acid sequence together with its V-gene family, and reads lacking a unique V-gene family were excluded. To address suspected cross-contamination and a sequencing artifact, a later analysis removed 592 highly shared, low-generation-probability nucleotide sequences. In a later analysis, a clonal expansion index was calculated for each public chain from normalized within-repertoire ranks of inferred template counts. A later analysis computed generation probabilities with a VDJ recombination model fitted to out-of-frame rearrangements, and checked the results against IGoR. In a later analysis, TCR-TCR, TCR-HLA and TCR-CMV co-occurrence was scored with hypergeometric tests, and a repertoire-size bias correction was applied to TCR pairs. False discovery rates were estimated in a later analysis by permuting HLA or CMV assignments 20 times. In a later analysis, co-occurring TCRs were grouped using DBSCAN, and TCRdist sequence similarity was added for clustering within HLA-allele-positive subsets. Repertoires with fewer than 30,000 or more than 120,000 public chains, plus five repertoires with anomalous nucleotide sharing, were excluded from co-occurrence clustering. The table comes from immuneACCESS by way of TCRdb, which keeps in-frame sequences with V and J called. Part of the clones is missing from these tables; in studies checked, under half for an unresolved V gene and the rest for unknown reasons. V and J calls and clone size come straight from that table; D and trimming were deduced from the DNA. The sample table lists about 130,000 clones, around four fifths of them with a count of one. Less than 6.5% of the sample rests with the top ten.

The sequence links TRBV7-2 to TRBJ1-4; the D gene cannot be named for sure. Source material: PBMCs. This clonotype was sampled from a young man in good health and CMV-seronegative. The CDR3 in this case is CASSLGAQLDEKLFF. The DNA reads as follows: TGTGCCAGCAGCTTAGGGGCTCAGTTGGATGAAAAACTGTTTTTT.